This T cell receptor beta chain was sequenced in a study of blood T cell repertoires in COVID-19. Assignments of participants to cohorts depended upon their own reported clinical history. The assay was immunoSEQ multiplex PCR, and TCRdb's table has in-frame clones only and misses some. The data contain under 200,000 clones, more than 70% of them singletons. Losses at the gene ends were 5 bases for V and 4 bases for J; bases not matched to a gene: 6. Looked up from germline, CDR1 is SNHLY and CDR2 is FYNNEI. The CDR3 is 15 residues long. The TCR originated in a woman aged 50 to 60 in a cohort exposed to, infected with or recovered from COVID-19 (not recorded which). The V gene is TRBV2, the J gene TRBJ1-4, with TRBD1 matching over 8 bases. Sequenced sample: PBMCs or T cells enriched from blood (not recorded which). The CDR3 is CASSIRTGFNEKLFF. The DNA for the CDR3 is TGTGCCAGCAGTATAAGGACAGGGTTTAATGAAAAACTGTTTTTT.